The 27 T cell receptor beta chains listed next were all sequenced from one sample in a study of T cells in Graves' hyperthyroidism and ophthalmopathy. RNA transcripts provided the source from which TCR beta CDR3 regions were amplified. HTBI primers drove first-round RT-PCR of the TCR CDR3. TCRdb reprocessed the multiplex PCR reads with MiXCR, giving one entry per CDR3 protein. There are about 540,000 distinct CDR3 sequences in the sample; under 60% occur only once, and about 8.2% lies in the top ten. Sample: peripheral blood or thyroid tissue (not recorded which). The receptors originated from a woman aged 18-35 years with Graves' hyperthyroidism.

This clonotype was seen just once. The rearrangement uses TRBV7-9 and TRBJ2-3; D is unclear. The germline gives CDR1 SEHNR, CDR2 FQNEAQ (reference sequence). There are 14 residues in the CDR3. V was pared by 1 base and J by 0 bases, with 5 bases between. The CDR3 DNA reads TGTGCCAGCAGCTTAGTAGAGAGCACAGATACGCAGTATTTT. Its translation: CASSLVESTDTQYF.

This clonotype was observed a few times. The rearrangement links TRBV7-9 to TRBJ1-3; 7 bases match TRBD1. CDR3 length equals 15 residues. Germline V gene data show CDR1 as SEHNR and CDR2 as FQNEAQ (reference sequence). V was pared by 5 bases and J by 0 bases, with 4 bases of the junction left unmatched. The CDR3 sequence is CASSPGTASGNTIYF. The CDR3 bases are TGTGCCAGCAGCCCCGGGACAGCCTCTGGAAACACCATATATTTT.

The CDR3: CAGVNSGNTIYF. The CDR3 DNA reads as TGTGCCGGGGTCAACTCTGGAAACACCATATATTTT. The gene calls are TRBV25-1 and TRBJ1-3, with D unresolved. Trimming took 11 bases from V and 0 from J, leaving 8 bases between them. The germline gives CDR1 MGHDK, CDR2 SYGVNS. The CDR3 has 12 residues.

This rearrangement joins TRBV7-7 to TRBJ1-3; D is possibly TRBD1 (5 bases). From germline, CDR1 is SSHAT and CDR2 FNYEAQ (reference sequence). V was trimmed by 0 bases and J by 2 bases, leaving 8 bases between them. The CDR3 sequence is 15 residues long. CDR3 DNA: TGTGCCAGCAGCTTAGCGCCCAGGGCTGGAAACACCATATATTTT. It encodes CASSLAPRAGNTIYF. The whole variable domain, remainder taken from reference TRBV7-7 and TRBJ1-3, is GAGVSQSPRYKVTKRGQDVTLRCDPISSHATLYWYQQALGQGPEFLTYFNYEAQPDKSGLPSDRFSAERPEGSISTLTIQRTEQRDSAMYRCASSLAPRAGNTIYFGEGSWLTVV.

This clonotype appeared many times. The chain joins TRBV2 to TRBJ1-5; 8 bases fit TRBD1. The CDR3 is 13 amino acids. After removal of 6 bases from V and 7 bases from J, the junction contained 5 bases not matched to a gene. Germline CDR1 and CDR2: SNHLY and FYNNEI. The CDR3 nucleotides read TGTGCCAGCAGAGAACAGGGGGGACAGCCCCAGCATTTT. Amino acid sequence: CASREQGGQPQHF.

The rearrangement joins TRBV15 to TRBJ1-1; D is unclear. The CDR3 is 16 residues long. V was trimmed by 0 bases and J by 1 base, leaving 12 bases between them. Germline loops: CDR1 LNHNV, CDR2 YYDKDF (reference sequence). This chain's CDR3 is CATSRDRVEQNTEAFF. As DNA, the CDR3 is TGTGCCACCAGCAGAGATCGGGTCGAGCAGAACACTGAAGCTTTCTTT.

V is TRBV7-9 and J is TRBJ2-2; 12 nucleotides agree with TRBD2. CDR1 and CDR2 (germline): SEHNR, FQNEAQ (reference sequence). This CDR3 spans 16 amino acids. V shed 3 bases, J shed 6 bases, and the junction held 5 bases outside the gene matches. CDR3 DNA: TGTGCCAGCAGCTTGGATACTAGCGGGAGGTCCGGGGAGCTGTTTTTT. The encoded protein is CASSLDTSGRSGELFF.

The J gene is TRBJ1-2, the V gene TRBV7-8; D may be TRBD1 (5 bases). The CDR3 is made up of 16 amino acids. CDR1 is SGHVS, CDR2 FQNEAQ, per germline. Trimming took off 5 bases at V and 6 bases at J, with 22 bases between the two ends. CDR3 sequence: CASSPSVLGEDDGYTF. DNA for the CDR3: TGTGCCAGCAGCCCTAGTGTACTAGGGGAGGACGATGGCTACACCTTC.

The rearrangement uses TRBV19 and TRBJ2-7; D gene ambiguous. Deletions cut 2 bases from V and 1 base from J, with 6 bases between. The V gene's germline CDR1 is LNHDA and CDR2 SQIVND (reference sequence). The CDR3 is 13 residues long. The CDR3 loop is CASSIQQSYEQYF. CDR3 sequence (DNA): TGTGCCAGTAGTATACAACAGTCCTACGAGCAGTACTTC.

The gene calls are TRBV15 and TRBJ2-6, with D unresolved. V was cut by 5 bases and J by 0 bases, with 8 bases left in between. From germline, CDR1 is LNHNV and CDR2 YYDKDF (reference sequence). This CDR3 has 15 amino acids. CDR3 in amino acids: CATSPGRSGANVLTF. For the CDR3, the DNA is TGTGCCACCAGCCCCGGACGCTCTGGGGCCAACGTCCTGACTTTC.

This clonotype was observed a handful of times. This sequence joins TRBV7-8 and TRBJ1-2, with a tentative D call TRBD1 (6 bases). Germline V gene lookup returns CDR1 SGHVS and CDR2 FQNEAQ. V lost 11 bases to trimming and J lost 2 bases, with 21 bases between them. CDR3 length: 15 amino acids. DNA of the CDR3: TGTGCCTGGAGCGGTATCACAGGGCAAAACTATGGCTACACCTTC. Protein: CAWSGITGQNYGYTF.

Concerning this clonotype: Its ends do not fully match the called genes, so a read error is possible. The CDR3: CAGSQRQGARTEAFF. DNA for the CDR3: TGTGCCGGCAGCCAACGACAGGGGGCGAGGACTGAAGCTTTCTTT. The J gene is TRBJ1-1, the V gene TRBV7-2; TRBD1 matches 10 bases. This CDR3 is built from 15 residues. CDR1 is SGHTA and CDR2 is FQGNSA in the germline V gene.

This clonotype showed up many times. J is TRBJ1-2 and V is TRBV7-3, with D possibly TRBD1 on 6 matching bases. The germline CDR1 and CDR2 sequences are SGHTA and FQGTGA. The CDR3 has 13 amino acids. V lost 5 bases and J 6 bases, leaving 13 bases between the germline ends. The DNA for the CDR3 is TGTGCCAGCAGCGAAACAGGGAGTGATGGCTACACCTTC. Amino acids: CASSETGSDGYTF.

This clonotype was seen repeatedly, ten times or more. The rearrangement joins TRBV10-3 to TRBJ1-2; D gene unclear. The CDR3 spans 16 residues. Germline V gives CDR1 ENHRY, CDR2 SYGVKD. Trimming removed 2 bases at V and 5 bases at J, with 18 bases between. CDR3 residues: CAISEGPGHVMYGYTF. The CDR3 bases are TGTGCCATCAGTGAGGGGCCGGGCCATGTGATGTATGGCTACACCTTC.

In the case of this clonotype: A much larger clone sits a single nucleotide away, making a read error possible. The gene calls are TRBV7-9 and TRBJ1-5, with D possibly TRBD1 on 6 matching bases. Germline loops: CDR1 SEHNR, CDR2 FQNEAQ (reference sequence). CDR3 length: 15 residues. The CDR3 spells CAGSSNRVQGQPQHF. CDR3 coding DNA: TGTGCCGGCAGCTCAAACAGGGTACAGGGTCAGCCCCAGCATTTT.

The chain uses TRBV29-1 and TRBJ2-7, with 9 bases matching TRBD1. Germline V gene data show CDR1 as SQVTM and CDR2 as ANQGSEA. The CDR3 consists of 13 residues. With V trimmed by 5 bases and J by 5 bases, 7 bases remained unmatched. The CDR3 reads CSVSGTGIDEQYF. In DNA, the CDR3 is TGCAGCGTTTCCGGGACAGGGATCGACGAGCAGTACTTC.

As concerns this clonotype: A junction boundary mismatches the germline segment, possibly from a read error. J is TRBJ2-6 and V is TRBV24-1; perhaps D is TRBD1 or TRBD2 (7 bases each). Looked up from germline, CDR1 is KGHDR and CDR2 is SFDVKD. This CDR3 comprises 14 residues. In DNA form, the CDR3 reads TGTGCCACCAGTGACCCCAGGGGGGGCAACGTCCTGACTTTC. Protein product: CATSDPRGGNVLTF.

J is TRBJ2-2 and V is TRBV5-1, with 7 bases that match TRBD2. From germline, CDR1 is SGHRS and CDR2 YFSETQ. The CDR3 is made up of 16 amino acids. J gave up 4 bases and V 4 bases, and 10 bases lay outside the gene matches. The CDR3 DNA reads as TGCGCCAGCAGCCTCCTGTCGCGGGAGTTCACCGGGGAGCTGTTTTTT. Protein: CASSLLSREFTGELFF.

As concerns this clonotype: At one end, the junction sequence differs from germline, possibly due to a read error. The V call is TRBV10-3, the J call TRBJ1-4; D possibly corresponds to TRBD1 (5 bases). Germline V gene data show CDR1 as ENHRY and CDR2 as SYGVKD. This CDR3 comprises 14 residues. CDR3 sequence (DNA): TGTGCCAGCAGTGAAGGGACCGGTAGTGAAAAACTGTTTTTT. It is translated as CASSEGTGSEKLFF.

This clonotype was picked up many times. The chain carries TRBV10-3 and TRBJ1-5; TRBD1 is a possible D gene (5 bases). The CDR3 is 15 residues long. Germline values: CDR1 ENHRY, CDR2 SYGVKD. V was shortened by 2 bases and J by 3 bases, with 11 bases between the two germline ends. The CDR3 coding sequence is TGTGCCATCAGTGAGATTACAGGTAACAATCAGCCCCAGCATTTT. Protein product: CAISEITGNNQPQHF.

The chain joins TRBV2 to TRBJ2-5; 9 bases fit TRBD2. With 5 bases clipped from V and 3 bases from J, the junction kept 10 bases outside the gene matches. The CDR3 totals 16 residues. Germline V gene data show CDR1 as SNHLY and CDR2 as FYNNEI. The CDR3: CASSYEAGGPKETQYF. CDR3 sequence (DNA): TGTGCCAGCAGTTACGAGGCGGGAGGGCCTAAAGAGACCCAGTACTTC.

With respect to this clonotype: A much bigger clone sits one base away, suggesting this may be a read error. The rearrangement links TRBV2 to TRBJ2-7, with TRBD1 identical over 8 bases. Germline V lookup: CDR1 SNHLY, CDR2 FYNNEI. CDR3 length equals 17 residues. The CDR3 spells CATSGPSGTGAYDEQHF. The CDR3, as DNA: TGTGCCACCAGTGGGCCATCGGGGACAGGTGCCTATGACGAGCAGCACTTC.

The count of this clonotype is one. The CDR3 ends on some other residue instead of the conserved phenylalanine or tryptophan, so this is likely a read error. The chain links TRBV29-1 to TRBJ1-1; D is uncertain. Germline V CDR1 and CDR2: SQVTM, ANQGSEA. V was pared by 5 bases and J by 3 bases, with 7 bases between. This CDR3 has 11 amino acids. CDR3 residues: CSVNFYTEAFL. The CDR3 DNA reads as TGCAGCGTTAATTTTTACACTGAAGCTTTCCTT.

This clonotype was counted a few times. V gene TRBV7-8 combines with J gene TRBJ1-2; TRBD1 matches 7 bases. Germline CDR1 SGHVS, CDR2 FQNEAQ. V was pared by 5 bases and J by 3 bases, with 9 bases of the junction left unmatched. The CDR3 is 15 residues long. CDR3 DNA: TGTGCCAGCAGCCCGACAGGGACAAACGACTATGGCTACACCTTC. It encodes CASSPTGTNDYGYTF.

The chain joins TRBV29-1 to TRBJ1-1; D might be TRBD1 (5 bases). Trimming removed 3 bases at V and 3 bases at J, with 11 bases between. The CDR3 totals 13 residues. Germline values: CDR1 SQVTM, CDR2 ANQGSEA. Here the CDR3 DNA reads TGCAGCGTTGAGGGGGACCTGGACACTGAAGCTTTCTTT. It codes for CSVEGDLDTEAFF.

This rearrangement joins TRBV6-6 to TRBJ2-5; D tentatively fits TRBD1 or TRBD2 (5 bases each). This CDR3 has 12 amino acids. Germline V gene data show CDR1 as MNHNY and CDR2 as SVGAGI (reference sequence). Between the trimmed V and J ends, which lost 2 bases and 6 bases, there was a span of 7 bases. Written as DNA, the CDR3 is TGTGCCAGCAGTTACCCGGGACAGACCCAGTACTTC. Translated: CASSYPGQTQYF.

This clonotype has more than one count but fewer than ten. In nucleotides, the CDR3 is TGTGCCAGCAGCAGTAAAGCGGGGGACCAAGAGACCCAGTACTTC. Translation: CASSSKAGDQETQYF. V is TRBV5-4 and J is TRBJ2-5; 8 bases agree with TRBD2. Germline CDR1 SGHNT, CDR2 YYREEE (reference sequence). After removal of 4 bases from V and 0 bases from J, the junction contained 5 bases not matched to a gene. The length of the CDR3 is 15 residues.